Listed below are T cell receptor beta chains from one sample, sequenced in a study of cytomegalovirus exposure and HLA in healthy donors. Method: immunoSEQ multiplex PCR; TCRdb's copy keeps in-frame clones and lacks some. The data include 110,000 to 150,000 clones; the top ten clones carry 0.75% to 1%. The source material was PBMCs. The receptors originated from a male donor in good health and CMV-seronegative. Each CDR3 is given with its conserved first and last residue. The D gene is left open where the match is weak.

v_gene	j_gene	d_gene	CDR3nt	CDR3aa
TRBV29-1	TRBJ1-1	TRBD1	TGCAGCGTTTGGGGACAGCCTGGTGAAGCTTTCTTT	CSVWGQPGEAFF
TRBV28	TRBJ1-1	NA	TGTGCCAGCAGTTCCGAGAACAGAATCCCTGAAGCTTTCTTT	CASSSENRIPEAFF
TRBV19	TRBJ1-6	TRBD1	TGTGCCTCCCGACCAGGGTCAGGGGGAAGTGAGGCCCTCCACTTT	CASRPGSGGSEALHF
TRBV7-8	TRBJ2-5	TRBD2	TGTGCCAGCAGCTTAGATTTTGCGGGCCTAGCGGGAGGGGGGACCCAGTACTTC	CASSLDFAGLAGGGTQYF
TRBV27	TRBJ1-2	NA	TGTGCCAGCGGGGGGACGGGGATCGGCTACACCTTC	CASGGTGIGYTF
TRBV5-6	TRBJ1-2	TRBD1	TGTGCCAGCAGCCCGGGACAGGGGAGTTATGGCTACACCTTC	CASSPGQGSYGYTF
TRBV19	TRBJ2-1	TRBD2	TGTACCACCTCTACGGGACTAGACAATGAGCAGTTCTTC	CTTSTGLDNEQFF
TRBV7-9	TRBJ2-5	NA	TGTGCCAGCAGCTACCCTCCCGGAGGGTCAGAGACCCAGTACTTC	CASSYPPGGSETQYF
TRBV12-5	TRBJ1-1	NA	TGTGCTAGTGGTCCCACCACAGGGACTGAAGCTTTCTTT	CASGPTTGTEAFF
TRBV27	TRBJ2-5	NA	TGTGCCAGCAGTTTTGATCGGGAACGAGTCGGGACCCAGTACTTC	CASSFDRERVGTQYF
TRBV5-6	TRBJ2-7	TRBD1	TGTGCCAGCAGCGCCGGGACAGGGCGTTACGAGCAGTACTTC	CASSAGTGRYEQYF
TRBV18	TRBJ2-7	NA	TGTGCCAGCTCACCACAGGAGGGTTCCTACGAGCAGTACTTC	CASSPQEGSYEQYF
TRBV6-5	TRBJ2-7	TRBD2	TGTGCCAGCAGTTCCCCCCTAGCGGGTTTTTACGAGCAGTACTTC	CASSSPLAGFYEQYF
TRBV28	TRBJ1-4	NA	TGTGCCAGCGGGGGGGAGATTAATGAAAAACTGTTTTTT	CASGGEINEKLFF
TRBV30	TRBJ1-1	NA	TGTGCCTGGAGAGAGGAGGGCTACACTGAAGCTTTCTTT	CAWREEGYTEAFF
TRBV6-5	TRBJ2-1	NA	TGTGCCAGCAGACTTACTAGCCTCAATGAGCAGTTCTTC	CASRLTSLNEQFF
TRBV20-1	TRBJ1-1	NA	TGCAGTGCTAGGTCTGTCACTGAAGCTTTCTTT	CSARSVTEAFF
TRBV27	TRBJ1-5	TRBD1	TGTGCCAGCAGTTTTCAAGGGGGCGAGAGTATTCAGCCCCAGCATTTT	CASSFQGGESIQPQHF
TRBV4-2	TRBJ2-2	NA	TGTGCCAGCAGCTCCGACTTGACGAACACCGGGGAGCTGTTTTTT	CASSSDLTNTGELFF
TRBV4-3	TRBJ1-2	NA	TGCGCCAGCAGCCAAGGGACAGACACCAAGTATTCGTACGGCTACACCTTC	CASSQGTDTKYSYGYTF
TRBV6-5	TRBJ1-4	TRBD1	TGTGCCAGCAGGGGGACAGGTGCAACTAATGAAAAACTGTTTTTT	CASRGTGATNEKLFF
TRBV30	TRBJ1-6	TRBD1	TGTGCCTGGCTCCCGGGACAGGGATGGAATTCACCCCTCCACTTT	CAWLPGQGWNSPLHF
TRBV29-1	TRBJ2-5	NA	TGCAGCGTTGAAGGGTACACAGGTCGAGAGACCCAGTACTTC	CSVEGYTGRETQYF
TRBV5-1	TRBJ2-1	TRBD2	TGCGCCAGCAGCTTAGCGGGAGCCCCCAGGGAGCAGTTCTTC	CASSLAGAPREQFF
TRBV7-3	TRBJ1-1	NA	TGTGCCAGCAGCTCAACCACAGTGAACACTGAAGCTTTCTTT	CASSSTTVNTEAFF
TRBV6-5	TRBJ2-7	TRBD2	TGTGCCAGCAGTTACGGGAGGGACTCCTACGAGCAGTACTTC	CASSYGRDSYEQYF
TRBV9	TRBJ1-1	NA	TGTGCCAGCAGCGAGGACCTTGTAGGGGCTAGAGCTTTCTTT	CASSEDLVGARAFF
TRBV18	TRBJ2-5	NA	TGTGCCAGCTCACCATCGGCAGGGCAAGAGACCCAGTACTTC	CASSPSAGQETQYF